This T cell receptor (beta chain) was sequenced for a study of control samples from healthy donors and cancer patients. The method was immunoSEQ multiplex PCR; TCRdb's version includes in-frame clones alone and lacks a portion of them. Here the sample spans about 96,000 clones, approximately 93% being singletons. The CDR3 sequence is 12 residues long. The ends were cut back, 7 bases at V and 1 base at J, with 7 bases in the middle. Germline lookup yields CDR1 WSHSY and CDR2 SAAADI. The sequence was obtained from a man in his late teens or twenties in good health. The sequenced sample consisted of blood. V gene TRBV10-2 combines with J gene TRBJ1-1; D gene ambiguous. CDR3 in amino acids: CASTAGNTEAFF. CDR3 DNA: TGCGCCAGCACGGCGGGGAACACTGAAGCTTTCTTT.